A selection of T cell receptor beta chains follows, all from one sample in a study of PD-1 blockade in mismatch repair-deficient tumors. The data were produced by immunoSEQ multiplex PCR, yet TCRdb's version contains in-frame clones alone and is incomplete. The sample gives tens of thousands of clones, 81% of which show up once; roughly 2.5% is in the top ten. Here the sequenced sample was peripheral blood, taken 12 weeks after starting pembrolizumab. These receptor sequences come from an adult with mismatch repair-deficient cancer. Each CDR3 is given with its conserved first and last residue. D genes are given only for firm matches. Clone sizes are given selectively: once, few, many, or a class where the clone is expanded.

clone_size,d_call,j_call,v_call,cdr3_aa,cdr3_nt
NA,NA,TRBJ2-5,TRBV19,CASRPGWTQETQYF,TGTGCCAGTAGACCCGGCTGGACCCAAGAGACCCAGTACTTC
NA,NA,TRBJ2-1,TRBV7-8,CASHAGAALYNEQFF,TGTGCCAGCCACGCAGGGGCCGCTTTATACAATGAGCAGTTCTTC
NA,NA,TRBJ2-2,TRBV11-3,CASSLFGTGELFF,TGTGCCAGCAGCTTATTTGGGACCGGGGAGCTGTTTTTT
NA,NA,TRBJ1-1,TRBV6-5,CASSWVGVTEAFF,TGTGCCAGCAGTTGGGTGGGGGTCACTGAAGCTTTCTTT
NA,NA,TRBJ2-1,TRBV14,CASSQVLGGTHEQFF,TGTGCCAGCAGCCAAGTTTTAGGAGGGACGCATGAGCAGTTCTTC
NA,TRBD2,TRBJ2-5,TRBV11-2,CASSLGAGWEGETQYF,TGTGCCAGCAGCTTAGGCGCGGGATGGGAGGGGGAGACCCAGTACTTC
NA,TRBD1,TRBJ2-7,TRBV6-6,CASSYYPTGGDYEQYF,TGTGCCAGCAGTTACTATCCCACAGGGGGTGATTACGAGCAGTACTTC
NA,TRBD1,TRBJ2-7,TRBV7-9,CASSTRTGGEQYF,TGTGCCAGCAGCACCCGGACAGGGGGCGAGCAGTACTTC
NA,TRBD2,TRBJ2-3,TRBV7-3,CASSLTPLAGNTDTQYF,TGTGCCAGCAGCTTAACCCCGCTAGCGGGGAACACAGATACGCAGTATTTT
NA,NA,TRBJ1-2,TRBV6-6,CASSSYRNSGYTF,TGTGCCAGCAGTTCCTATCGGAATAGTGGCTACACCTTC
NA,TRBD2,TRBJ2-1,TRBV5-6,CASSFLAGGFYNEQFF,TGTGCCAGCAGCTTTTTAGCGGGAGGGTTTTACAATGAGCAGTTCTTC
NA,TRBD2,TRBJ2-5,TRBV7-3,CASSSGLAAGETQYF,TGTGCCAGCAGCTCCGGACTAGCGGCAGGAGAGACCCAGTACTTC
once,TRBD1,TRBJ2-1,TRBV7-9,CASSQPGQGAHEQFF,TGTGCCAGCAGCCAGCCGGGACAGGGGGCTCATGAGCAGTTCTTC
NA,NA,TRBJ2-1,TRBV7-3,CASSLHGGSYNEQFF,TGTGCCAGCAGCCTGCATGGGGGATCCTACAATGAGCAGTTCTTC
NA,NA,TRBJ2-1,TRBV11-2,CASSTRSYEQFF,TGTGCCAGCAGCACCAGGTCGTATGAGCAGTTCTTC
NA,NA,TRBJ1-3,TRBV6-5,CASSWTSGNTIYF,TGTGCCAGCAGTTGGACATCCGGAAACACCATATATTTT
NA,NA,TRBJ2-4,TRBV7-9,CASSRYLRDPGAKNIQYF,TGTGCCAGCAGCCGGTACCTCCGGGACCCGGGGGCCAAAAACATTCAGTACTTC
few,TRBD1,TRBJ2-7,TRBV19,CASSISGTGYYEQYF,TGTGCCAGTAGTATTTCCGGGACAGGTTACTACGAGCAGTACTTC
NA,TRBD1,TRBJ1-2,TRBV27,CATSDNPRGPGYTF,TGTGCCACCAGTGATAACCCCAGGGGGCCTGGCTACACCTTC
NA,NA,TRBJ2-7,TRBV30,CAWSAPGAGHSYEQYF,TGTGCCTGGAGTGCACCGGGGGCGGGCCACTCCTACGAGCAGTACTTC
NA,TRBD2,TRBJ2-2,TRBV5-6,CASSGLAANTGELFF,TGTGCCAGCAGCGGGCTAGCGGCGAACACCGGGGAGCTGTTTTTT
NA,NA,TRBJ2-1,TRBV6-1,CASSEALASSYNEQFF,TGTGCCAGCAGTGAAGCGCTGGCGAGCTCCTACAATGAGCAGTTCTTC